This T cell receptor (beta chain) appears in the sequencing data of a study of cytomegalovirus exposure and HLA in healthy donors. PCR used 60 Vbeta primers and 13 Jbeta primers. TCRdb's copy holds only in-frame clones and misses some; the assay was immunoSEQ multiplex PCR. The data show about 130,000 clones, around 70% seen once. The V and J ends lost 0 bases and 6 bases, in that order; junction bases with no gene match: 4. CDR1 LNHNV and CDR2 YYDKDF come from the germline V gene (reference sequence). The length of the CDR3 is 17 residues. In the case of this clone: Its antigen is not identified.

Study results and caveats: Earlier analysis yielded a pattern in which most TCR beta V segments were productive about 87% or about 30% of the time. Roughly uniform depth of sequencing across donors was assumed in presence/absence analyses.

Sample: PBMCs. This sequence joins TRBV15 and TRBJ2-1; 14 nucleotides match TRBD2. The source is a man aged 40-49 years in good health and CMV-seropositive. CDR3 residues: CATSRDRGLAGGNEQFF. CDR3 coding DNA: TGTGCCACCAGCAGAGATCGCGGACTAGCGGGAGGCAATGAGCAGTTCTTC.